A single sample is the source of the 21 T cell receptor beta chains below, sequenced in a study of blood T cell repertoires in COVID-19 (dated by TCRdb to about 2020). Library preparation was by the immunoSEQ multiplex PCR assay. The table was pulled from immuneACCESS by TCRdb, which kept in-frame rearrangements only. Such tables lose some clones; where checked, under half of the loss comes from unresolved V genes, and the rest has no known cause. The sample table records about 60,000 clones; 78% of these occur just once. The ten largest clones capture 10% to 15% of the sample. The sequenced material came from peripheral blood. These TCRs come from a man older than 75 with acute or convalescent COVID-19.

This clone was recorded once. The V and J genes are TRBV10-3 and TRBJ2-1, with TRBD1 matching over 7 bases. The V and J ends lost 4 bases and 1 base, in that order; junction bases with no gene match: 4. The CDR3 sequence is 15 residues long. The germline CDR1 and CDR2 sequences are ENHRY and SYGVKD. The CDR3 protein is CAISAGTESYNEQFF. CDR3 DNA: TGTGCCATCAGTGCTGGGACAGAATCCTACAATGAGCAGTTCTTC.

The J gene is TRBJ2-2, the V gene TRBV6-1; no firm D call. Germline V gene data show CDR1 as MNHNS and CDR2 as SASEGT. This CDR3 contains 13 residues. The V and J ends lost 1 base and 6 bases respectively, with 6 bases between them. The CDR3 DNA reads TGTGCCAGCAGTGAAGGCTACCCCGGGGAGCTGTTTTTT. It specifies CASSEGYPGELFF.

The chain joins TRBV7-6 to TRBJ2-3, with 10 bases matching TRBD2. This CDR3 has 16 residues. Per the germline V gene, CDR1 is SGHVS and CDR2 is FNYEAQ. With V trimmed by 0 bases and J by 5 bases, 5 bases remained unmatched. CDR3 sequence (DNA): TGTGCCAGCAGCTTAGCTAGCGGGGGGCCGGGAGATACGCAGTATTTT. It encodes CASSLASGGPGDTQYF.

V usage is TRBV11-2 and J usage is TRBJ1-3, with D unclear. The CDR3 has 16 residues. Germline V gives CDR1 SGHAT, CDR2 FQNNGV. Trimming shortened V by 1 base and J by 4 bases, and 14 bases separated the two germline ends. The CDR3 spells CASSLGSQAKGNTIYF. For the CDR3, the DNA is TGTGCCAGCAGCTTAGGGTCTCAGGCAAAAGGAAACACCATATATTTT.

The rearrangement links TRBV5-1 to TRBJ2-5; a possible D gene is TRBD2 (7 bases). The germline V and J ends were trimmed by 3 bases and 2 bases, with 11 bases remaining between them. The CDR3 sequence is 14 residues long. Germline assignment: CDR1 SGHRS and CDR2 YFSETQ. The CDR3 bases are TGCGCCAGCAGCTCGGGAGGACAGCAAGAGACCCAGTACTTC. Its protein is CASSSGGQQETQYF. The full variable domain, in which reference TRBV5-1 and TRBJ2-5 provide the parts outside the CDR3, is KAGVTQTPRYLIKTRGQQVTLSCSPISGHRSVSWYQQTPGQGLQFLFEYFSETQRNKGNFPGRFSGRQFSNSRSEMNVSTLELGDSALYLCASSSGGQQETQYFGPGTRLLVL.

This clone was picked up a small number of times. The rearrangement uses TRBV15 and TRBJ2-1, with D maybe TRBD2 (5 bases). Germline lookup yields CDR1 LNHNV and CDR2 YYDKDF (reference sequence). Trimming left V 3 bases short and J 5 bases short, with 14 bases between. CDR3 size: 15 residues. Here the CDR3 reads CATSRGAGPDNEQFF. The CDR3 DNA reads TGTGCCACCAGCAGGGGCGCGGGCCCTGACAATGAGCAGTTCTTC.

V gene TRBV6-5 combines with J gene TRBJ2-7; no firm D call. This CDR3 is built from 14 residues. Looked up from germline, CDR1 is MNHEY and CDR2 is SVGAGI. V lost 10 bases to trimming and J lost 1 base, with 17 bases between them. In DNA form, the CDR3 reads TGTGCCACCAATCCCCGGAGCGTTTCCTACGAGCAGTACTTC. It codes for CATNPRSVSYEQYF.

This chain connects TRBV5-1 to TRBJ1-6; TRBD1 might be the D (5 bases). V was cut by 2 bases and J by 10 bases, with 13 bases left in between. The germline V gene has CDR1 SGHRS and CDR2 YFSETQ. CDR3 length equals 14 residues. This CDR3 is CASSLSRGESPLHF. CDR3 DNA sequence: TGCGCCAGCAGCTTATCCCGGGGGGAGTCACCCCTCCACTTT.

This clone was recorded only once. J is TRBJ1-1 and V is TRBV19; D gene uncertain. CDR3 length: 14 amino acids. Per germline, CDR1 LNHDA and CDR2 SQIVND (reference sequence). Trimming took off 5 bases at V and 6 bases at J, with 16 bases between the two ends. The CDR3 loop reads CASSSGLHVPEAFF. The CDR3 DNA sequence: TGTGCCAGTAGTTCGGGGTTACACGTCCCTGAAGCTTTCTTT.

The sample holds many counts of this clone. J is TRBJ2-2 and V is TRBV9; the D gene is possibly TRBD1 (6 bases). The V gene's germline CDR1 is SGDLS and CDR2 YYNGEE. V gave up 4 bases and J gave up 7 bases, with 11 bases separating them. The CDR3 is made up of 13 amino acids. This chain's CDR3 is CASSRGGVGELFF. CDR3 DNA sequence: TGTGCCAGCAGCCGTGGGGGCGTCGGGGAGCTGTTTTTT. The whole variable domain, remainder taken from reference TRBV9 and TRBJ2-2, is DSGVTQTPKHLITATGQRVTLRCSPRSGDLSVYWYQQSLDQGLQFLIQYYNGEERAKGNILERFSAQQFPDLHSELNLSSLELGDSALYFCASSRGGVGELFFGEGSRLTVL.

This clone was observed a handful of times. The chain has TRBV5-6 and TRBJ1-5; 9 nucleotides line up with TRBD1. Germline loops: CDR1 SGHDT, CDR2 YYEEEE. The junction had 4 bases not matched to a gene; V was cut back by 1 base and J by 5 bases. The CDR3 has 15 residues. For the CDR3, the DNA is TGTGCCAGCAGCTTGTCGGACAGGGGTCATCAGCCCCAGCATTTT. It translates to CASSLSDRGHQPQHF.

The genes are TRBV19 and TRBJ1-2, with a tentative D call TRBD1 (5 bases). The CDR3 totals 12 residues. Deletions cut 8 bases from V and 2 bases from J, with 9 bases between. Germline CDR1 reads LNHDA; CDR2 reads SQIVND (reference sequence). CDR3: CASDTGNYGYTF. CDR3 nucleotide sequence: TGTGCCAGTGATACAGGAAACTATGGCTACACCTTC.

Here the CDR3 DNA reads TGTGCCAGCAGCCTCCCGACTAGCGGGAGGACCACCGGGGAGCTGTTTTTT. This sequence encodes CASSLPTSGRTTGELFF. The chain joins TRBV3-1 (or the pseudogene TRBV3-2) to TRBJ2-2, with 13 bases lining up with TRBD2. The V gene end was trimmed by 4 bases and the J gene end by 4 bases; junction bases not matched to a gene: 6. The CDR3 has 17 amino acids. Germline loops: CDR1 LGHDT, CDR2 YNNKEL (reference sequence).

V gene TRBV2 combines with J gene TRBJ2-7; 7 bases fit TRBD2. The CDR3 length is 15 residues. Germline CDR1 is SNHLY and CDR2 is FYNNEI. Germline trimming cut 3 bases from V and 4 bases from J; bases unmatched to any gene: 9. CDR3 loop: CASSDMASGSYEQYF. Here the CDR3 DNA reads TGTGCCAGCAGTGATATGGCTAGCGGAAGTTACGAGCAGTACTTC.

The chain is built from TRBV23-1 and TRBJ2-3; 15 positions agree with TRBD2. TRBV23-1 is identified as an open reading frame with a role that is uncertain. Losses at the gene ends were 4 bases for V and 0 bases for J; bases not matched to a gene: 8. The CDR3 is 19 amino acids. The CDR3 region has the DNA TGCGCCAGCAGTCCCCCGGGACTAGCGGGGGGTTCTAGCACAGATACGCAGTATTTT. Protein: CASSPPGLAGGSSTDTQYF.

The chain employs TRBV2 and TRBJ1-4; 7 bases agree with TRBD1. Germline lookup yields CDR1 SNHLY and CDR2 FYNNEI. V dropped 10 bases and J dropped 4; count of bases not matched to a gene: 6. The CDR3 totals 13 residues. CDR3 in DNA: TGTGCCATGAGGGGACAGCTTAATGAAAAACTGTTTTTT. It is translated as CAMRGQLNEKLFF.

The chain carries TRBV19 and TRBJ2-5; tentative D call: TRBD2 (7 bases). The CDR3 consists of 14 residues. The germline V gene encodes CDR1 LNHDA and CDR2 SQIVND (reference sequence). V lost 3 bases and J lost 5, with 13 bases in between. CDR3 nucleotides: TGTGCCAGTAGTATTTGGGGGGGCCGGGAGACCCAGTACTTC. It specifies CASSIWGGRETQYF.

As DNA, the CDR3 is TGTGCCAGCATGTTTACAGGGCAGGAAAAACTGTTTTTT. Protein sequence: CASMFTGQEKLFF. The chain recombines TRBV3-1 (or the pseudogene TRBV3-2) with TRBJ1-4; D may be TRBD1 (6 bases). Germline CDR1 LGHDT, CDR2 YNNKEL (reference sequence). The CDR3 loop spans 13 amino acids. V gave up 7 bases and J gave up 8 bases, with 14 bases separating them.

The genes are TRBV5-1 and TRBJ2-1; tentatively, D is TRBD1 (5 bases). The CDR3 has 14 residues. V was shortened by 4 bases and J by 9 bases, with 17 bases between the two germline ends. Looked up from germline, CDR1 is SGHRS and CDR2 is YFSETQ. The CDR3 DNA reads TGCGCCAGCAGCCCAGGGATCTGGGGCGGTGAGCAGTTCTTC. This translates into CASSPGIWGGEQFF. The full variable domain, with the rest looked up from reference TRBV5-1 and TRBJ2-1, is KAGVTQTPRYLIKTRGQQVTLSCSPISGHRSVSWYQQTPGQGLQFLFEYFSETQRNKGNFPGRFSGRQFSNSRSEMNVSTLELGDSALYLCASSPGIWGGEQFFGPGTRLTVL.

The chain uses TRBV6-1 and TRBJ2-5, with TRBD1 as a possible D gene (6 bases). Deletions cut 3 bases from V and 1 base from J, with 15 bases between. This CDR3 is 16 amino acids long. CDR1 MNHNS and CDR2 SASEGT come from the germline V gene. This CDR3 is CASSDLGGRAQETQYF. The CDR3 coding sequence is TGTGCCAGCAGTGATCTTGGGGGCCGAGCCCAAGAGACCCAGTACTTC.

There are a few counts of this clone. The rearrangement uses TRBV2 and TRBJ2-1, with a weak D call TRBD2 (6 bases). Looked up from germline, CDR1 is SNHLY and CDR2 is FYNNEI. The CDR3 loop spans 13 amino acids. V lost 4 bases and J 4 bases, leaving 8 bases between the germline ends. The CDR3 DNA reads as TGTGCCAGCAGTGTGGCGGGGTACAATGAGCAGTTCTTC. It yields the protein CASSVAGYNEQFF.